These 30 T cell receptor beta chains share one sample of origin, sequenced in a study of T cell repertoires in cytomegalovirus infection. MiXCR, run by TCRdb on the reads, gives a single entry per CDR3 protein. The data hold 7,500 to 9,000 distinct CDR3 sequences, with roughly 49% observed a single time. Antigens of these TCRs are unknown. The sample was PBMCs, sequenced either directly or after in vitro stimulation (not recorded which). Every receptor here comes from a human donor in good health (CMV status not recorded). Some clones in this sample may be carry-over from other donors' samples.

This clonotype was seen only once. The CDR3 does not close with the conserved phenylalanine or tryptophan, likely indicating a read error. The chain employs TRBV20-1 and TRBJ1-4; D gene uncertain. CDR3 length: 14 residues. The germline V and J ends were trimmed by 0 bases and 8 bases, with 13 bases remaining between them. Germline CDR1 and CDR2: DFQATT and SNEGSKA (reference sequence). In nucleotides, the CDR3 is TGCAGTGCTAGAGATCAAAGAGGGTTGGAAAAACTGTTTTTG. It yields the protein CSARDQRGLEKLFL.

This clonotype is medium-sized by share. The chain couples TRBV29-1 to TRBJ2-1, with no clear D. Per germline, CDR1 SQVTM and CDR2 ANQGSEA. V was shortened by 7 bases and J by 3 bases, with 13 bases between the two germline ends. The CDR3 has 13 amino acids. CDR3 in amino acids: CSEGAPGYNEQFF. For the CDR3, the DNA is TGCAGCGAAGGAGCCCCAGGCTACAATGAGCAGTTCTTC.

This clonotype was detected a few times. The chain employs TRBV12-3 or TRBV12-4 and TRBJ2-3; the D gene is possibly TRBD1 (6 bases). This CDR3 comprises 18 residues. The V and J ends lost 2 bases and 6 bases respectively, with 24 bases between them. CDR3 sequence (DNA): TGTGCCAGCAGTTTAAAACGGTTGGGACGCCAGGGGTACGATACGCAGTATTTT. It specifies CASSLKRLGRQGYDTQYF.

A word on this clonotype: A much larger clone is a single base away; this may be a read error. CDR3 region: CASRRLVGAYEQYF. CDR3 in DNA: TGTGCCAGTAGGAGACTAGTGGGAGCCTACGAGCAGTACTTC. The rearrangement links TRBV19 to TRBJ2-7; perhaps TRBD2 as D (6 bases). The CDR3 is 14 amino acids. V lost 6 bases, J lost 2 bases, and 14 bases lay in between. CDR1 is LNHDA and CDR2 is SQIVND in the germline V gene (reference sequence).

The table lists this clonotype with a few counts. The junction shows a germline mismatch at one end, possibly a read error. V and J are TRBV7-2 and TRBJ1-1; D call uncertain. The V gene's germline CDR1 is SGHTA and CDR2 FQGNSA. The CDR3 extends over 16 amino acids. The CDR3 bases are TGTGCCAGCAGCTTAGATTATAGCGGCTCGAACACTGAAGCTTTATTT. Its protein product is CASSLDYSGSNTEALF. Using reference TRBV7-2 and TRBJ1-1 for the parts outside the CDR3, the full variable domain is GAGVSQSPSNKVTEKGKDVELRCDPISGHTALYWYRQSLGQGLEFLIYFQGNSAPDKSGLPSDRFSAERTGGSVSTLTIQRTQQEDSAVYLCASSLDYSGSNTEALFGQGTRLTVV.

Note on this clonotype: An end of the junction does not agree with germline; a read error may underlie this. The chain employs TRBV4-2 and TRBJ1-5; D gene uncertain. The CDR3 length is 16 residues. CDR1 LGHNA and CDR2 YNFKEQ come from the germline V gene. The CDR3 is CASIQEMVGGNQPQHF. The CDR3 bases are TGTGCCAGCATCCAAGAGATGGTTGGGGGCAATCAGCCCCAGCATTTT.

This rearrangement joins TRBV7-2 to TRBJ1-6; the match to TRBD1 covers 9 bases. Trimming removed 5 bases from V and 8 bases from J; junction bases left unmatched: 7. The V gene's germline CDR1 is SGHTA and CDR2 FQGNSA. The CDR3 contains 15 residues. Here the CDR3 DNA reads TGTGCCAGCAGCCCCGGGACAGGGCAGCATTCACCCCTCCACTTT. Its translation: CASSPGTGQHSPLHF. Together with reference TRBV7-2 and TRBJ1-6, the CDR3 gives the full variable domain: GAGVSQSPSNKVTEKGKDVELRCDPISGHTALYWYRQSLGQGLEFLIYFQGNSAPDKSGLPSDRFSAERTGGSVSTLTIQRTQQEDSAVYLCASSPGTGQHSPLHFGNGTRLTVT.

The count of this clonotype is one. One end of the junction does not line up with germline, which may come from a read error. This rearrangement joins TRBV27 to TRBJ1-5; tentatively, D is TRBD1 (5 bases). The CDR3 loop spans 13 amino acids. CDR1 and CDR2 (germline): MNHEY, SMNVEV (reference sequence). CDR3 protein: CPSSAGNAQPQHF. The CDR3 DNA is TGTCCCAGCAGTGCAGGGAATGCACAGCCCCAGCATTTT.

Worth noting for this clonotype: At one boundary the junction diverges from the germline segment, which might be a read error. The rearrangement links TRBV12-3 or TRBV12-4 to TRBJ1-1; possibly TRBD1 for D (6 bases). This CDR3 region has 16 residues. The CDR3 loop reads CASILMVSKQGTESFF. As DNA, the CDR3 is TGTGCCAGCATCCTCATGGTTTCCAAACAGGGCACTGAATCTTTCTTT.

In the case of this clonotype: The junction does not match germline at one end; this may be a read error. The V and J genes are TRBV7-9 and TRBJ1-4; the D is unclear. The CDR3 runs 16 residues. CDR1 SEHNR and CDR2 FQNEAQ come from the germline V gene (reference sequence). The CDR3 sequence: CASSSGNYATNEKRFF. The CDR3 nucleotides are TGTGCCAGCAGCTCCGGGAATTATGCAACTAATGAAAAACGGTTTTTT.

This rearrangement joins TRBV20-1 to TRBJ2-5, with TRBD2 matching 8 bases. V shed 5 bases and J 5 bases; nucleotides not matched to a gene: 10. Germline loops: CDR1 DFQATT, CDR2 SNEGSKA (reference sequence). The CDR3 has 14 residues. CDR3 bases: TGCAGTGCTGGAATTAGCGGGAAGGCGGAGACCCAGTACTTC. This encodes CSAGISGKAETQYF.

A word on this clonotype: An end of the junction differs from the germline gene, which may be a read error. The gene calls are TRBV6-8 and TRBJ1-5; 8 positions match TRBD1. The CDR3 sequence is 15 residues long. CDR1 and CDR2 (germline): MNHGY, SAAAGT. This CDR3 reads CATVLRQGTNPPPPF. As DNA, the CDR3 is TGTGCCACAGTCCTCCGACAGGGGACCAATCCGCCCCCGCCTTTT.

This clonotype was detected a few times. This chain connects TRBV30 to TRBJ1-1; 9 bases align to TRBD1. The CDR3 is 13 residues long. Germline V CDR1 and CDR2: GTSNPN, SVGIG (reference sequence). V lost 8 bases, J lost 1 base, and 5 bases stayed unmatched. This chain's CDR3 is CAGDRVRNTEAFF. CDR3 nucleotides: TGTGCCGGGGACAGGGTGCGGAACACTGAAGCTTTCTTT.

V and J are TRBV5-1 and TRBJ2-7; the D gene is possibly TRBD2 (6 bases). This CDR3 spans 15 amino acids. Germline assignment: CDR1 SGHRS and CDR2 YFSETQ. Deletions cut 4 bases from V and 6 bases from J, with 20 bases between. In DNA, the CDR3 is TGCGCCAGCAGCCCGTGGACTACCCGGGGCCGCGAGCAGTACTTC. Its protein product is CASSPWTTRGREQYF.

With regard to this clonotype: One end of the junction fails to match germline, which may point to a read error. The chain combines TRBV12-3 or TRBV12-4 with TRBJ2-1, with D tentatively TRBD1 or TRBD2 (5 bases each). This CDR3 is 20 amino acids long. CDR3 residues: CASSSLRLLGGERYYKEQFF. DNA of the CDR3: TGTGCCAGCAGCTCCCTACGCCTCCTTGGGGGAGAAAGGTACTACAAGGAGCAGTTCTTC.

The CDR3 region is CASGLVSVIGAVPYEQFF. The CDR3 DNA is TGTGCTAGTGGTTTGGTATCGGTAATAGGGGCCGTCCCCTATGAGCAGTTCTTC. V is TRBV12-5 and J is TRBJ2-1; tentatively, D is TRBD1 (5 bases). CDR1 LGHNT and CDR2 FRNRAP come from the germline V gene. V was shortened by 0 bases and J by 8 bases, with 23 bases between the two germline ends. The CDR3 contains 18 residues.

On this clonotype: In this CDR3 the conserved last residue, phenylalanine or tryptophan, is missing, so a read error is likely. The limits of the CDR3 on the DNA are not certain, so only TCRdb's listed CDR3 is given. The chain couples TRBV7-2 to TRBJ1-1; no DNA check was done on the table's D call, TRBD1. The CDR3 adds up to 16 amino acids, both ends counted. Germline assignment: CDR1 SGHTA and CDR2 FQGNSA. CDR3 loop: CASSLDYRGANTEALC.

A word on this clonotype: The missing conserved phenylalanine or tryptophan at the end of this CDR3 makes a read error likely. No DNA is shown, since the ends of the CDR3 on it are uncertain; the CDR3 is the one TCRdb lists. The chain uses TRBV7-2 and TRBJ1-1; TRBD1 was called by the table and not checked on the DNA. The CDR3 totals 16 residues, both ends included. Germline lookup yields CDR1 SGHTA and CDR2 FQGNSA. CDR3 sequence: CASILDSRGSNTEAYL.

The V call is TRBV7-3, the J call TRBJ2-1, with TRBD1 identical over 7 bases. CDR1 is SGHTA and CDR2 is FQGTGA in the germline V gene. Trimming cost V 3 bases and J 1 base; bases outside gene matches: 3. The CDR3 runs to 15 residues. In DNA, the CDR3 is TGTGCCAGCAGCTTTCGACAGGGATCCTACAATGAGCAGTTCTTC. Protein product: CASSFRQGSYNEQFF.

In regard to this clonotype: At one boundary the junction diverges from the germline segment, which might be a read error. The chain carries TRBV20-1 and TRBJ2-1; the D is unclear. This CDR3 region has 14 residues. Germline CDR1 and CDR2: DFQATT and SNEGSKA (reference sequence). The CDR3 sequence: CSSRRKDTYNETFF. CDR3 DNA: TGCAGTTCTAGAAGGAAAGATACCTACAATGAGACGTTCTTC.

This chain connects TRBV11-3 to TRBJ2-1; TRBD2 agrees at 14 bases. Germline assignment: CDR1 SGHNT and CDR2 YENEEA. J lost 7 bases, V lost 4 bases, and 3 bases had no gene match. This CDR3 comprises 15 residues. CDR3 sequence reads: CASSSGLAGVNEQFF. CDR3 nucleotide sequence: TGTGCCAGCAGCTCGGGACTAGCGGGAGTTAATGAGCAGTTCTTC.

Of note for this clonotype: At one end the junction does not follow the germline gene, possibly because of a read error. The CDR3: CASILGGFTDTQYW. The CDR3 nucleotides read TGTGCCAGCATCTTAGGGGGGTTCACAGATACGCAGTATTGG. The rearrangement joins TRBV7-3 to TRBJ2-3, with D tentatively TRBD1 or TRBD2 (6 bases each). Germline V gives CDR1 SGHTA, CDR2 FQGTGA. The CDR3 loop spans 14 amino acids.

V usage is TRBV9 and J usage is TRBJ2-5; 9 bases match TRBD1. The CDR3 totals 15 residues. Losses at the gene ends were 3 bases for V and 0 bases for J; bases not matched to a gene: 3. Germline CDR1 SGDLS, CDR2 YYNGEE. The DNA of the CDR3 is TGTGCCAGCAGCGGGGACAGGGTGGACCAAGAGACCCAGTACTTC. Its translation is CASSGDRVDQETQYF. Drawing the rest from reference TRBV9 and TRBJ2-5, the complete variable domain is DSGVTQTPKHLITATGQRVTLRCSPRSGDLSVYWYQQSLDQGLQFLIQYYNGEERAKGNILERFSAQQFPDLHSELNLSSLELGDSALYFCASSGDRVDQETQYFGPGTRLLVL.

The J gene is TRBJ2-3, the V gene TRBV7-9, with TRBD2 matching 12 bases. The CDR3 is 15 residues long. After removal of 6 bases from V and 3 bases from J, the junction contained 4 bases not matched to a gene. Germline V CDR1 and CDR2: SEHNR, FQNEAQ (reference sequence). This CDR3 reads CASRKLAGGTDTQYF. The CDR3 nucleotides read TGTGCCAGCAGAAAACTAGCGGGAGGTACAGATACGCAGTATTTT. Drawing the rest from reference TRBV7-9 and TRBJ2-3, the complete variable domain is DTGVSQNPRHKITKRGQNVTFRCDPISEHNRLYWYRQTLGQGPEFLTYFQNEAQLEKSRLLSDRFSAERPKGSFSTLEIQRTEQGDSAMYLCASRKLAGGTDTQYFGPGTRLTVL.

The J gene is TRBJ1-2, the V gene TRBV28; 9 nucleotides align to TRBD1. Germline V lookup: CDR1 MDHEN, CDR2 SYDVKM. The CDR3 runs to 15 residues. V gave up 3 bases and J gave up 1 base; unmatched junction bases: 3. CDR3 DNA sequence: TGTGCCAGCAGTTTGGGGACAGGGATTAACTATGGCTACACCTTC. Its translation is CASSLGTGINYGYTF.

The chain employs TRBV12-3 or TRBV12-4 and TRBJ1-2; D remains ambiguous. The V gene lost 6 bases and the J gene lost 4 bases, with 12 bases spanning the gap. CDR3 length: 13 residues. The CDR3 DNA is TGTGCCAGCAGCCATTCGGACTCCTATGGCTACACCTTC. Amino acid sequence: CASSHSDSYGYTF.

This chain uses TRBV20-1 with TRBJ2-7; D remains ambiguous. Germline V lookup: CDR1 DFQATT, CDR2 SNEGSKA (reference sequence). This CDR3 has 11 amino acids. V was trimmed by 3 bases and J by 4 bases, leaving 7 bases between them. The CDR3 loop is CSASMGYEQYF. The CDR3, as DNA: TGCAGTGCTAGTATGGGGTACGAGCAGTACTTC.

This clonotype was seen a few times. The genes are TRBV7-8 and TRBJ1-6, with 9 bases aligning to TRBD1. Germline CDR1 SGHVS, CDR2 FQNEAQ. The CDR3 runs 16 residues. The trim removed 1 base at V and 7 bases at J, leaving 5 bases unmatched. The CDR3 nucleotides read TGTGCCAGCAGCTTAGGCCCGGGGACAGGGAATTCACCCCTCCACTTT. As protein: CASSLGPGTGNSPLHF.

As to this clonotype: This may be a read error: a much more frequent sequence differs by one nucleotide. The chain uses TRBV7-6 and TRBJ2-3; the D gene is possibly TRBD2 (6 bases). Germline CDR1 reads SGHVS; CDR2 reads FNYEAQ. This CDR3 contains 15 residues. CDR3 bases: TGTTCCAGCAGCCCAGCTAGCGCTAGCACAGATACGCAGTATTTT. Its translation is CSSSPASASTDTQYF.

About this clonotype itself: One end of the junction does not line up with germline, which may come from a read error. The chain employs TRBV27 and TRBJ2-3, with TRBD2 matching over 11 bases. Germline lookup yields CDR1 MNHEY and CDR2 SMNVEV (reference sequence). The CDR3 loop spans 20 amino acids. The CDR3 spells CASSLSSVLAGGLSTDTKYW. The CDR3 DNA follows: TGTGCCAGCAGTTTATCGAGTGTCCTAGCGGGAGGCCTTAGCACAGATACGAAGTATTGG.